The 11 T cell receptor beta chains reported below all come from one sample, sequenced in a study of T cell clusters in autoimmune cytopenias. TRB was amplified by touch-down multiplex PCR, primer pools A and B combined. For each CDR3 protein, TCRdb gives one entry from its re-call of the multiplex PCR reads, without DNA. This repertoire includes more than 2,500 distinct CDR3 sequences. Each sample's input was roughly 230 ng genomic DNA, about 38,000 genome equivalents. Sequencing was carried out using peripheral blood. The source is a human donor with an autoimmune cytopenia, with autoimmune hepatitis or in good health (not recorded which).

V gene TRBV7-2 combines with J gene TRBJ2-3; the TCRdb call, TRBD2, lacks DNA for checking. The germline CDR1 and CDR2 sequences are SGHTA and FQGNSA. CDR3 length equals 18 residues. Here the CDR3 reads CASSLVASGGRGYDTQYF.

This clonotype shows up as medium-sized by frequency. The chain uses TRBV18 and TRBJ2-2. The CDR3 has 12 residues. Germline V lookup: CDR1 KGHSH, CDR2 LQKENI. CDR3 in amino acids: CASSENTGELFF. Full variable domain (rest looked up from reference TRBV18 and TRBJ2-2): NAGVMQNPRHLVRRRGQEARLRCSPMKGHSHVYWYRQLPEEGLKFMVYLQKENIIDESGMPKERFSAEFPKEGPSILRIQQVVRGDSAAYFCASSENTGELFFGEGSRLTVL.

Frequency places this clonotype as medium-sized. The chain has TRBV18 and TRBJ2-1; the D call from TCRdb, TRBD1, cannot be confirmed without DNA. There are 15 residues in the CDR3. CDR1 and CDR2 (germline): KGHSH, LQKENI. The CDR3 loop reads CASSLSQDHYNEQFF.

The chain couples TRBV7-9 to TRBJ1-1. CDR1 is SEHNR and CDR2 is FQNEAQ in the germline V gene (reference sequence). The CDR3 sequence is 14 residues long. The CDR3 loop reads CASSHSRGSTEAFF.

This clonotype is identified as medium-sized from frequency. The chain uses TRBV27 and TRBJ2-3; without DNA, the TCRdb call of TRBD2 cannot be checked. The CDR3 extends over 20 amino acids. Germline V gives CDR1 MNHEY, CDR2 SMNVEV (reference sequence). CDR3 loop: CASSFLTGDFLNTGTDTQYF.

The chain combines TRBV28 with TRBJ1-2. The CDR3 consists of 12 residues. Germline lookup yields CDR1 MDHEN and CDR2 SYDVKM. CDR3 region: CASRASVYGYTF.

This clonotype ranks as medium-sized in terms of frequency. The rearrangement uses TRBV6-2 or TRBV6-3 and TRBJ2-3; TCRdb indicates TRBD1, and absent DNA this call remains unverified. Germline V gives CDR1 MNHEY, CDR2 SVGEGT. The CDR3 contains 14 residues. The CDR3 region is CASSYSRDTDTQYF.

This clonotype registers medium-sized by frequency. The chain couples TRBV6-5 to TRBJ1-1. This CDR3 contains 15 residues. The germline CDR1 and CDR2 sequences are MNHEY and SVGAGI. The CDR3 protein is CASSYLGGMNTEAFF.

This sequence joins TRBV21-1 and TRBJ1-5; TCRdb lists TRBD1, though no DNA is available to test this call. TRBV21-1 is designated a pseudogene. The CDR3 runs to 15 residues. The CDR3 spells CASSMGQCGNQPQHF.

The rearrangement links TRBV29-1 to TRBJ2-3; there is no DNA to check the TCRdb D call of TRBD2. Germline CDR1 is SQVTM and CDR2 is ANQGSEA. The CDR3 totals 17 residues. The CDR3 sequence: CSVEGSTSGGVGDTQYF.

By frequency, this clonotype is medium-sized (0.01 to 0.1%). The rearrangement links TRBV18 to TRBJ2-1; the D gene TCRdb calls, TRBD1, cannot be checked with no DNA. Looked up from germline, CDR1 is KGHSH and CDR2 is LQKENI. CDR3 length: 15 residues. The CDR3: CASSPTGGFPHEQFF.